This entry lists 13 T cell receptor beta chains sequenced from one sample in a study of T cells in Graves' hyperthyroidism and ophthalmopathy. The CDR3 regions of TCR beta were amplified from RNA transcripts. A set of HTBI primers served as the primers for a first-round RT-PCR of the TCR CDR3. MiXCR was run by TCRdb on the multiplex PCR reads, yielding one entry per CDR3 protein. The sample contains 600,000 to 750,000 distinct CDR3 sequences, 15% to 20% of which appear only once. The sequenced material came from blood. The receptors were sampled from a man aged 50 to 60 with Graves' hyperthyroidism.

This clonotype was counted at least ten times. The chain has TRBV18 and TRBJ1-4; unclear D gene. V lost 0 bases and J lost 3, with 2 bases in between. Germline V gene sequence: CDR1 KGHSH, CDR2 LQKENI. The CDR3 loop spans 13 amino acids. In nucleotides, the CDR3 is TGTGCCAGCTCACCACCGGCTAATGAAAAACTGTTTTTT. It yields the protein CASSPPANEKLFF. The whole variable domain, remainder taken from reference TRBV18 and TRBJ1-4, is NAGVMQNPRHLVRRRGQEARLRCSPMKGHSHVYWYRQLPEEGLKFMVYLQKENIIDESGMPKERFSAEFPKEGPSILRIQQVVRGDSAAYFCASSPPANEKLFFGSGTQLSVL.

This rearrangement joins TRBV4-3 to TRBJ2-2, with D possibly called TRBD1 or TRBD2 (5 bases each). The CDR3 is 16 residues long. From germline, CDR1 is LGHNA and CDR2 YSLEER. The V and J ends lost 4 bases and 4 bases respectively, with 16 bases between them. CDR3 sequence reads: CASSPDLGRVTGELFF. CDR3 DNA sequence: TGCGCCAGCAGCCCGGACTTGGGGCGCGTCACCGGGGAGCTGTTTTTT.

This clonotype was counted many times. The chain recombines TRBV29-1 with TRBJ1-2, with a weak D call TRBD1 (6 bases). V was clipped by 8 bases and J by 0 bases, with 16 bases between them. The germline CDR1 and CDR2 sequences are SQVTM and ANQGSEA. This CDR3 contains 14 residues. DNA for the CDR3: TGCAGCATCAAACAGGGAGGTACTAACTATGGCTACACCTTC. Encoded protein: CSIKQGGTNYGYTF. Full variable domain (rest looked up from reference TRBV29-1 and TRBJ1-2): SAVISQKPSRDICQRGTSLTIQCQVDSQVTMMFWYRQQPGQSLTLIATANQGSEATYESGFVIDKFPISRPNLTFSTLTVSNMSPEDSSIYLCSIKQGGTNYGYTFGSGTRLTVV.

The chain has TRBV12-3 or TRBV12-4 and TRBJ2-1, with TRBD2 matching over 7 bases. This CDR3 region has 15 residues. With V trimmed by 7 bases and J by 4 bases, 10 bases remained unmatched. The CDR3 loop reads CASTPSGEGYNEQFF. The CDR3, as DNA: TGTGCCAGCACTCCTAGCGGAGAGGGGTACAATGAGCAGTTCTTC.

As for this clonotype: An end of the junction differs from the germline gene, which may be a read error. The rearrangement uses TRBV7-9 and TRBJ2-2; 8 nucleotides align to TRBD1. CDR1 is SEHNR and CDR2 is FQNEAQ in the germline V gene (reference sequence). This CDR3 spans 15 amino acids. In nucleotides, the CDR3 is TGTGCCAGCAGCTTACAGGGGGCGAAAACCGGGGAGCTGTTTTTT. It yields the protein CASSLQGAKTGELFF.

This clonotype was seen at least ten times. J is TRBJ1-1 and V is TRBV12-3 or TRBV12-4; possible D gene TRBD1, 6 bases. The V end lost 7 bases, the J end lost 0 bases, and 12 bases lay between the germline ends. This CDR3 contains 14 residues. CDR3 region: CASNMGHLNTEAFF. The CDR3 DNA is TGTGCCAGCAACATGGGACATTTGAACACTGAAGCTTTCTTT.

This clonotype was observed a few times. The gene calls are TRBV7-2 and TRBJ2-1; 9 nucleotides match TRBD1. V shed 5 bases and J 2 bases; nucleotides not matched to a gene: 7. This CDR3 comprises 16 residues. Germline V gene data show CDR1 as SGHTA and CDR2 as FQGNSA. The CDR3 nucleotides are TGTGCCAGCAGCCGATTAAACAGGGGGCCCTACAATGAGCAGTTCTTC. It specifies CASSRLNRGPYNEQFF.

The chain has TRBV27 and TRBJ2-7; the D gene is possibly TRBD1 (6 bases). Germline V CDR1 and CDR2: MNHEY, SMNVEV (reference sequence). This CDR3 has 13 residues. V lost 3 bases, J lost 2 bases, and 8 bases lay in between. This CDR3 reads CASSFWDTYEQYF. The CDR3 DNA follows: TGTGCCAGCAGTTTCTGGGACACCTACGAGCAGTACTTC.

The chain uses TRBV18 and TRBJ2-7, with 14 bases matching TRBD2. CDR1 and CDR2 (germline): KGHSH, LQKENI. Trimming cost V 3 bases and J 7 bases; bases outside gene matches: 8. CDR3 length equals 16 residues. DNA of the CDR3: TGTGCCAGCTCACCGGACACTGGGACTAGCGGGAGTGAGCAGTACTTC. It yields the protein CASSPDTGTSGSEQYF.

About this clonotype itself: Since a much larger clone is just one base distant, this may be a read error. CDR3 residues: CSATTGQGADFEQYF. Written as DNA, the CDR3 is TGCAGTGCCACAACCGGACAGGGGGCGGACTTCGAGCAGTACTTC. The chain couples TRBV20-1 to TRBJ2-7; TRBD1 matches 11 bases. V trimming: 6 bases; J trimming: 6 bases; junction bases outside the gene matches: 13. The CDR3 has 15 amino acids. From germline, CDR1 is DFQATT and CDR2 SNEGSKA (reference sequence).

The chain couples TRBV5-1 to TRBJ2-7, with 7 bases matching TRBD1. The V and J ends lost 0 bases and 3 bases, in that order; junction bases with no gene match: 3. CDR1 SGHRS and CDR2 YFSETQ come from the germline V gene. This CDR3 region has 14 residues. CDR3 protein: CASSLAGGDYEQYF. The CDR3 DNA is TGCGCCAGCAGCTTGGCAGGGGGAGACTACGAGCAGTACTTC.

This clonotype showed up many times. The gene calls are TRBV27 and TRBJ2-1; 11 nucleotides align to TRBD2. CDR3 length: 17 amino acids. Unmatched junction bases numbered 9, after V lost 3 bases and J lost 5 bases. Germline lookup yields CDR1 MNHEY and CDR2 SMNVEV (reference sequence). The CDR3 coding sequence is TGTGCCAGCAGTTTCGGTAGCGGGAGGGCGCGGGACAATGAGCAGTTCTTC. Translating it yields CASSFGSGRARDNEQFF.

This clonotype came up many times. V and J are TRBV27 and TRBJ2-1; D is undetermined. Trimming pared 4 bases from V and 2 bases from J, leaving 9 bases between. Germline loops: CDR1 MNHEY, CDR2 SMNVEV (reference sequence). The CDR3 is 14 amino acids. CDR3 loop: CASSSQDAYNEQFF. The CDR3 DNA reads as TGTGCCAGCAGTTCCCAGGACGCCTACAATGAGCAGTTCTTC.